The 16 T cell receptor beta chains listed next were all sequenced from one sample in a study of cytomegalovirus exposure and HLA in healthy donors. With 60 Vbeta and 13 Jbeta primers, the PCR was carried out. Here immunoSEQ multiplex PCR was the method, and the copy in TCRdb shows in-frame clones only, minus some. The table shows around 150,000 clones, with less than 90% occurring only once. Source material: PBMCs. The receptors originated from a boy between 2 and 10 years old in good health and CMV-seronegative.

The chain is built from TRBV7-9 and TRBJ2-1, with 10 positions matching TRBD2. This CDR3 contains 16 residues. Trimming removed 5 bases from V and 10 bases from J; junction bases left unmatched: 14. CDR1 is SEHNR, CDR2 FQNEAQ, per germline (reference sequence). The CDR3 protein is CASSPGQRGGPQEQFF. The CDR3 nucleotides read TGTGCCAGCAGCCCCGGCCAGCGGGGGGGCCCACAGGAGCAGTTCTTC. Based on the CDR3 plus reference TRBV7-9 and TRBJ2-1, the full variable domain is DTGVSQNPRHKITKRGQNVTFRCDPISEHNRLYWYRQTLGQGPEFLTYFQNEAQLEKSRLLSDRFSAERPKGSFSTLEIQRTEQGDSAMYLCASSPGQRGGPQEQFFGPGTRLTVL.

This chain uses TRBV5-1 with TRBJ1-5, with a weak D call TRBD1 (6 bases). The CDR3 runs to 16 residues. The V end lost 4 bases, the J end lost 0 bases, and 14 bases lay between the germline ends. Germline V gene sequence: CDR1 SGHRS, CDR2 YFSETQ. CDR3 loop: CASSESGQYSNQPQHF. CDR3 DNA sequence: TGCGCCAGCAGCGAGTCAGGACAGTATAGCAATCAGCCCCAGCATTTT. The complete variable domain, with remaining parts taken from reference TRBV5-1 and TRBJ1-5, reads KAGVTQTPRYLIKTRGQQVTLSCSPISGHRSVSWYQQTPGQGLQFLFEYFSETQRNKGNFPGRFSGRQFSNSRSEMNVSTLELGDSALYLCASSESGQYSNQPQHFGDGTRLSIL.

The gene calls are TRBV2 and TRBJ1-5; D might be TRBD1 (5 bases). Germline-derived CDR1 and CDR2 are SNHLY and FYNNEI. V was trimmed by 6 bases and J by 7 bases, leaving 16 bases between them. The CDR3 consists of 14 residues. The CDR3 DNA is TGTGCCAGCAGGGGTTTCGACAGAAGCCAGCCCCAGCATTTT. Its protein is CASRGFDRSQPQHF.

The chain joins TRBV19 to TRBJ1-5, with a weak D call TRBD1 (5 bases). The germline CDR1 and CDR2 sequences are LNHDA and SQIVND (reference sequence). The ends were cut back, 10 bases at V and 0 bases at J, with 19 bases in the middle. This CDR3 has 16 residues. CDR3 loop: CATTFIGGFSNQPQHF. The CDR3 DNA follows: TGTGCCACTACTTTTATCGGGGGTTTTAGCAATCAGCCCCAGCATTTT. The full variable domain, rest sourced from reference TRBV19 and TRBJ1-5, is DGGITQSPKYLFRKEGQNVTLSCEQNLNHDAMYWYRQDPGQGLRLIYYSQIVNDFQKGDIAEGYSVSREKKESFPLTVTSAQKNPTAFYLCATTFIGGFSNQPQHFGDGTRLSIL.

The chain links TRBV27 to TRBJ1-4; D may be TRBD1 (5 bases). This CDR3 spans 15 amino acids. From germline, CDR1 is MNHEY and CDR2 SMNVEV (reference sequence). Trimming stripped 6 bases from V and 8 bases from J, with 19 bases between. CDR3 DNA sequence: TGTGCCAGCAGCGCTAAACGACAGTATGTAGAAAAACTGTTTTTT. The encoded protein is CASSAKRQYVEKLFF. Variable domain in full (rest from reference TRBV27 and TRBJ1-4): EAQVTQNPRYLITVTGKKLTVTCSQNMNHEYMSWYRQDPGLGLRQIYYSMNVEVTDKGDVPEGYKVSRKEKRNFPLILESPSPNQTSLYFCASSAKRQYVEKLFFGSGTQLSVL.

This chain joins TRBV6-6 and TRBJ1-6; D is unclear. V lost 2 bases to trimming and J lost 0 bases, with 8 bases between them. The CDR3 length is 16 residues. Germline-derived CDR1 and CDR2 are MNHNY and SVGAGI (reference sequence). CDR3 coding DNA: TGTGCCAGCAGTTACGAGAAGATCTCCTATAATTCACCCCTCCACTTT. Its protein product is CASSYEKISYNSPLHF.

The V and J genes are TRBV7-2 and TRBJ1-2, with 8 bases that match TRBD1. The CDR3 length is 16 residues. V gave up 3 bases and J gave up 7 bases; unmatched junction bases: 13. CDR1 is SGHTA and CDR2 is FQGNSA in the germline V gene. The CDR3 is CASSFTPGQAIPGYTF. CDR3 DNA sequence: TGTGCCAGCAGCTTTACACCGGGACAGGCTATCCCTGGCTACACCTTC.

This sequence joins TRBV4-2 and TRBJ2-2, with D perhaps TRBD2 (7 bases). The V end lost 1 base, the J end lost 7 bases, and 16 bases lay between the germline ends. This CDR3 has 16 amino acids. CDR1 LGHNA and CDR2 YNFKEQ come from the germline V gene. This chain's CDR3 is CASSQVRGGAGGELFF. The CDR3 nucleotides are TGTGCCAGCAGCCAAGTTAGGGGGGGGGCAGGCGGGGAGCTGTTTTTT.

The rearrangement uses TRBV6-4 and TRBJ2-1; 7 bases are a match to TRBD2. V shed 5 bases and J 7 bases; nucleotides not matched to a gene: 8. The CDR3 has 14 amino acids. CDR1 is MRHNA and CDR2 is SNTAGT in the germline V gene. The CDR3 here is CASSPAGDRNEQFF. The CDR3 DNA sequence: TGTGCCAGCAGTCCCGCGGGAGATCGTAATGAGCAGTTCTTC.

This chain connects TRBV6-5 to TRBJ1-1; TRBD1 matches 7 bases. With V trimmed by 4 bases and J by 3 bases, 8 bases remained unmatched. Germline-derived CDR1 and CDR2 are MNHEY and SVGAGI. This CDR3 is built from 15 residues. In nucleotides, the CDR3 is TGTGCCAGCAGTTGGGGGAGGACAGGAGACACTGAAGCTTTCTTT. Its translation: CASSWGRTGDTEAFF.

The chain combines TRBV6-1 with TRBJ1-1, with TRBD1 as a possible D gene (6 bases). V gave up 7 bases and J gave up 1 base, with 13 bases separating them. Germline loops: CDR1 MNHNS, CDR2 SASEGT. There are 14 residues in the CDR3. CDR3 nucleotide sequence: TGTGCCAGCAAGACAGGAGCTGGGAACACTGAAGCTTTCTTT. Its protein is CASKTGAGNTEAFF.

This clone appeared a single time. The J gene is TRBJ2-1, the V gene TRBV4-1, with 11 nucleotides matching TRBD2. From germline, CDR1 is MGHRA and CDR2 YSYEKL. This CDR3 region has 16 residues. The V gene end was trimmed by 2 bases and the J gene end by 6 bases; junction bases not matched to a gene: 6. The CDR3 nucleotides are TGCGCCAGCAGCCAACTAACTAGCGGGAGATCCAATGAGCAGTTCTTC. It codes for CASSQLTSGRSNEQFF.

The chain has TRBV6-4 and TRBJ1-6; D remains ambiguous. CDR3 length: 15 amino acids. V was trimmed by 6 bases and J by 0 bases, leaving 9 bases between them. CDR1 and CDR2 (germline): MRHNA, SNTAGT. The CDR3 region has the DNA TGTGCCAGCAGCCTAGAGAGCTCCTATAATTCACCCCTCCACTTT. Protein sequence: CASSLESSYNSPLHF.

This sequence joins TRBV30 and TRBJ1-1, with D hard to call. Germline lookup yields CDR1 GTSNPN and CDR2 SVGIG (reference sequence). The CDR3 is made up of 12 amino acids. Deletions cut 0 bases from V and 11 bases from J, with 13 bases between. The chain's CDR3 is CAWSVYGGSAFF. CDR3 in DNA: TGTGCCTGGAGTGTCTATGGAGGGTCGGCTTTCTTT.

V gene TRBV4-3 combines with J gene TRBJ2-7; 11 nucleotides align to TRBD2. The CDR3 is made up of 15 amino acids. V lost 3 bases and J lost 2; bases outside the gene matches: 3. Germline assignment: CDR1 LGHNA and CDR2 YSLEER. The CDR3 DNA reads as TGCGCCAGCAGCCAGTCGACTAGCGGGACCTACGAGCAGTACTTC. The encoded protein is CASSQSTSGTYEQYF.

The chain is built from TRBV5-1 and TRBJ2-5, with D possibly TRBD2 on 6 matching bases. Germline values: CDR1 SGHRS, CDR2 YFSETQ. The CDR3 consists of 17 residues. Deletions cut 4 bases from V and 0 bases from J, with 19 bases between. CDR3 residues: CASSRGVSDMYQETQYF. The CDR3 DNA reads TGCGCCAGCAGCCGCGGGGTGTCCGACATGTACCAAGAGACCCAGTACTTC.